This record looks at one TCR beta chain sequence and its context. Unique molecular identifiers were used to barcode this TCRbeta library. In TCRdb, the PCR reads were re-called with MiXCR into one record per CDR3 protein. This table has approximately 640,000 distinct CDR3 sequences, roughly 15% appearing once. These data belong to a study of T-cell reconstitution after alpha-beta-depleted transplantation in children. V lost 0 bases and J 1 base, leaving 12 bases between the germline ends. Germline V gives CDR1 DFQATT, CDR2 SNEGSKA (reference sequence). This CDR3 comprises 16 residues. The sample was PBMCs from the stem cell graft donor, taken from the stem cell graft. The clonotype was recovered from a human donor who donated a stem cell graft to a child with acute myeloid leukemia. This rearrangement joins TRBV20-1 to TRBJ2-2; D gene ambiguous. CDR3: CSARDQVGRNTGELFF. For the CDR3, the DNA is TGCAGTGCTAGAGATCAGGTGGGCCGGAACACCGGGGAGCTGTTTTTT.